This TCR beta chain originates from a study of radiotherapy plus CTLA-4 blockade in lung cancer. Study-wide results and limits: Some TCR clones had been derived from tumors. These clones expanded in peripheral blood after radiotherapy plus ipilimumab.

The CDR3 consists of 17 residues. V lost 8 bases, J lost 4 bases, and 15 bases stayed unmatched. CDR1 and CDR2 from the germline V gene are LNHDA and SQIVND (reference sequence). With regard to this clone: Its antigen is undetermined.

Chemo-refractory metastatic non-small-cell lung cancer patients underwent focal radiation alongside CTLA-4 blockade with ipilimumab. Sequencing was performed with immunoSEQ multiplex PCR; in TCRdb, only in-frame clones are kept and a portion is missing. The repertoire holds approximately 50,000 clones, with 55% to 80% as singletons. The rearrangement joins TRBV19 to TRBJ1-5; 9 bases match TRBD1. The clonotype originates from a human donor with non-small cell lung cancer who had a complete response to radiotherapy plus ipilimumab. The source material was peripheral blood, sampled from a patient treated with radiotherapy plus ipilimumab. DNA for the CDR3: TGTGCCAGTCAGCAGCCGGGACAGGGAGAAGGTAATCAGCCCCAGCATTTT. Protein sequence: CASQQPGQGEGNQPQHF.